Shown below are 14 T cell receptor beta chains from a single sample sequenced in a study of T cells after yellow fever vaccination. TCRdb analysed the 5' RACE reads with MiXCR anew, one entry per CDR3 protein. Of a few hundred thousand distinct CDR3 sequences listed, 6.8% are singletons. The sequencing here drew on PBMCs, taken about 49 days after the first yellow fever vaccination. Receptors were obtained from a man aged 18 to 30 who received the YFV17D yellow fever vaccine.

This clonotype was seen only a few times. The chain combines TRBV6-2 or TRBV6-3 with TRBJ2-1; possibly TRBD1 or TRBD2 for D (6 bases each). Trimming shortened V by 2 bases and J by 7 bases, and 21 bases separated the two germline ends. This CDR3 region has 17 residues. Germline values: CDR1 MNHEY, CDR2 SVGEGT. The CDR3 DNA is TGTGCCAGCAGTTACCCCCTTGAGAGGGGGGCGCGGAATGAGCAGTTCTTC. Its translation is CASSYPLERGARNEQFF.

This clonotype was observed at least ten times. The CDR3 coding sequence is TGCGCCAGCAGCGGAATAAACTCCTACAATGAGCAGTTCTTC. It codes for CASSGINSYNEQFF. The V and J genes are TRBV5-1 and TRBJ2-1; D gene ambiguous. Trimming took off 4 bases at V and 0 bases at J, with 8 bases between the two ends. The germline V gene has CDR1 SGHRS and CDR2 YFSETQ. CDR3 size: 14 residues.

The chain carries TRBV4-3 and TRBJ2-1, with 11 bases that match TRBD2. This CDR3 contains 19 residues. Germline trimming cut 1 base from V and 2 bases from J; bases unmatched to any gene: 10. Per the germline V gene, CDR1 is LGHNA and CDR2 is YSLEER. The CDR3 DNA reads as TGCGCCAGCAGCCAAGTTTACAGAGAACTAGCGGGGGCCTACAATGAGCAGTTCTTC. Translation: CASSQVYRELAGAYNEQFF.

This chain uses TRBV3-1 with TRBJ2-3, with D perhaps matching TRBD1 or TRBD2 (6 bases each). Germline CDR1 LGHDT, CDR2 YNNKEL (reference sequence). V lost 5 bases to trimming and J lost 5 bases, with 14 bases between them. This CDR3 is 14 amino acids long. The CDR3 DNA is TGTGCCAGCAGCTTCACAGGGCGGGGAGATACGCAGTATTTT. This sequence encodes CASSFTGRGDTQYF.

In this sample, this clonotype turned up a few times. The chain links TRBV6-5 to TRBJ2-5; 8 bases are a match to TRBD2. With 3 bases clipped from V and 5 bases from J, the junction kept 11 bases outside the gene matches. Germline V gene sequence: CDR1 MNHEY, CDR2 SVGAGI. This CDR3 is 16 amino acids long. This chain's CDR3 is CASSYSDAGGGETQYF. CDR3 coding DNA: TGTGCCAGCAGTTATTCCGACGCGGGGGGCGGGGAGACCCAGTACTTC.

This clonotype has a handful of counts. The chain combines TRBV7-9 with TRBJ2-1, with a possible D match to TRBD2 (7 bases). There are 13 residues in the CDR3. CDR1 is SEHNR, CDR2 FQNEAQ, per germline (reference sequence). Deletions cut 5 bases from V and 8 bases from J, with 13 bases between. Here the CDR3 DNA reads TGTGCCAGCAGCCCCGGGGGGCCCTATGAGCAGTTCTTC. Translation: CASSPGGPYEQFF. Based on the CDR3 plus reference TRBV7-9 and TRBJ2-1, the full variable domain is DTGVSQNPRHKITKRGQNVTFRCDPISEHNRLYWYRQTLGQGPEFLTYFQNEAQLEKSRLLSDRFSAERPKGSFSTLEIQRTEQGDSAMYLCASSPGGPYEQFFGPGTRLTVL.

This clonotype showed up just a few times. This chain uses TRBV10-3 with TRBJ2-1, with D possibly called TRBD1 or TRBD2 (5 bases each). Germline-derived CDR1 and CDR2 are ENHRY and SYGVKD. CDR3 length: 13 amino acids. V was clipped by 5 bases and J by 4 bases, with 9 bases between them. The CDR3 DNA follows: TGTGCCATCAGTCTTGAGGGGTACAATGAGCAGTTCTTC. Protein sequence: CAISLEGYNEQFF.

V and J are TRBV5-1 and TRBJ2-3; 7 positions match TRBD2. Germline V gene sequence: CDR1 SGHRS, CDR2 YFSETQ. This CDR3 has 13 residues. With 7 bases clipped from V and 1 base from J, the junction kept 3 bases outside the gene matches. The CDR3, as DNA: TGCGCCAGCGGGACTACCGGCACAGATACGCAGTATTTT. It specifies CASGTTGTDTQYF.

The J gene is TRBJ2-3, the V gene TRBV5-1, with TRBD1 matching over 8 bases. This CDR3 contains 15 residues. The germline V gene encodes CDR1 SGHRS and CDR2 YFSETQ. The junction had 4 bases not matched to a gene; V was cut back by 3 bases and J by 1 base. CDR3 in amino acids: CASSSKDRGTDTQYF. In DNA, the CDR3 is TGCGCCAGCAGCTCGAAGGACAGGGGCACAGATACGCAGTATTTT.

The CDR3 bases are TGTGCCAGCAGCTTATTCCACCCCACAGATACGCAGTATTTT. Its protein is CASSLFHPTDTQYF. V gene TRBV7-9 combines with J gene TRBJ2-3, with D hard to call. Trimming took 2 bases from V and 2 from J, leaving 8 bases between them. CDR1 SEHNR and CDR2 FQNEAQ come from the germline V gene (reference sequence). CDR3 length equals 14 residues.

This clonotype has more than one count but fewer than ten. The chain couples TRBV5-1 to TRBJ2-1; 16 bases are a match to TRBD2. The CDR3 is made up of 18 amino acids. Germline V gene data show CDR1 as SGHRS and CDR2 as YFSETQ. J lost 4 bases, V lost 5 bases, and 9 bases had no gene match. CDR3 in amino acids: CASRTLGTSGGVYNEQFF. The CDR3 region has the DNA TGCGCCAGCAGAACGCTTGGGACTAGCGGGGGGGTATACAATGAGCAGTTCTTC. Full variable domain (outside the CDR3, taken from reference TRBV5-1 and TRBJ2-1): KAGVTQTPRYLIKTRGQQVTLSCSPISGHRSVSWYQQTPGQGLQFLFEYFSETQRNKGNFPGRFSGRQFSNSRSEMNVSTLELGDSALYLCASRTLGTSGGVYNEQFFGPGTRLTVL.

This clonotype was observed a handful of times. CDR3 region: CASMRGRLTGDTQYF. In DNA form, the CDR3 reads TGTGCCAGCATGAGAGGACGACTCACCGGGGATACGCAGTATTTT. V is TRBV6-1 and J is TRBJ2-3; D unresolved. Trimming shortened V by 7 bases and J by 6 bases, and 20 bases separated the two germline ends. The length of the CDR3 is 15 residues. Germline CDR1 reads MNHNS; CDR2 reads SASEGT.

This clonotype showed up just a few times. This sequence joins TRBV12-3 or TRBV12-4 and TRBJ2-3; the D gene is possibly TRBD1 (6 bases). The length of the CDR3 is 15 residues. Trimming removed 7 bases from V and 2 bases from J, with 16 bases in between. The CDR3 DNA reads TGTGCCAGCACCCGGGACACCTACTCCACAGATACGCAGTATTTT. It codes for CASTRDTYSTDTQYF.

In this sample, this clonotype turned up a few times. The rearrangement uses TRBV9 and TRBJ1-1; 9 bases map to TRBD1. The V gene end was trimmed by 0 bases and the J gene end by 5 bases; junction bases not matched to a gene: 5. The germline CDR1 and CDR2 sequences are SGDLS and YYNGEE. The CDR3 runs 15 residues. The CDR3 coding sequence is TGTGCCAGCAGCGTAGAAGGACAGGGGCGGACTGAAGCTTTCTTT. This encodes CASSVEGQGRTEAFF.